Listed below are T cell receptor beta chains from one sample, sequenced in a study of cytomegalovirus exposure and HLA in healthy donors. Profiling relied on immunoSEQ multiplex PCR, and the TCRdb table lists in-frame clones only, not all of them. The data show 130,000 to 150,000 clones, 84% seen once. The sample taken for sequencing was PBMCs. These receptors were obtained from a woman aged 30 to 39 in good health and CMV-seronegative. Each CDR3 is given with its conserved first and last residue. D genes are given only for firm matches. Not all rows give a size; the values are once, few, many and, for expanded clones, a class.

abundance	v_gene	d_gene	j_gene	CDR3aa	CDR3nt
.	TRBV7-9	TRBD2	TRBJ2-7	CASSLLAGGYEQYF	TGTGCCAGCAGCTTGCTAGCGGGGGGCTACGAGCAGTACTTC
.	TRBV2	TRBD2	TRBJ2-5	CASSESVGGGETQYF	TGTGCCAGCAGTGAATCCGTGGGCGGGGGGGAGACCCAGTACTTC
.	TRBV5-4	.	TRBJ2-2	CASSLGQKGTGELFF	TGTGCCAGCAGCTTGGGACAGAAAGGCACCGGGGAGCTGTTTTTT
.	TRBV6-6	TRBD1	TRBJ2-7	CASSYTGGSYEQYF	TGTGCCAGCAGTTACACAGGGGGCTCCTACGAGCAGTACTTC
.	TRBV21-1	.	TRBJ1-1	CASSRSPRVNTEAFF	TGTGCCAGCAGCAGAAGTCCCCGGGTGAACACTGAAGCTTTCTTT
.	TRBV7-2	.	TRBJ1-1	CASSRGFTEAFF	TGTGCCAGCTCCCGGGGGTTCACTGAAGCTTTCTTT
.	TRBV7-9	.	TRBJ2-3	CASSLKEEADTQYF	TGTGCCAGCAGCTTAAAGGAGGAAGCAGATACGCAGTATTTT
.	TRBV6-6	.	TRBJ1-3	CASSYDSSGGDTIYF	TGTGCCAGCAGTTACGACAGCAGCGGAGGGGACACCATATATTTT
.	TRBV27	.	TRBJ2-7	CASSLVGETYEQYF	TGTGCCAGCAGCCTCGTGGGTGAGACTTACGAGCAGTACTTC
.	TRBV19	TRBD1	TRBJ1-2	CASSRGQGDYGYTF	TGTGCCAGTAGTCGGGGACAGGGGGACTATGGCTACACCTTC
.	TRBV5-4	.	TRBJ2-3	CASTLGANTDTQYF	TGTGCCAGCACCTTAGGGGCGAACACAGATACGCAGTATTTT
.	TRBV15	.	TRBJ1-5	CATSSLRQASSNQPQHF	TGTGCCACCAGCAGCCTCCGACAGGCGAGTAGCAATCAGCCCCAGCATTTT
.	TRBV30	TRBD1	TRBJ1-4	CAWSGTRTGRPNEKLFF	TGTGCCTGGAGTGGAACAAGGACAGGTCGGCCTAATGAAAAACTGTTTTTT
.	TRBV25-1	TRBD1	TRBJ1-1	CASSRRGPAFF	TGTGCCAGCAGTCGGAGGGGGCCAGCTTTCTTT
.	TRBV6-1	TRBD2	TRBJ2-3	CASSELSGEDTQYF	TGTGCCAGCAGTGAATTGAGCGGGGAGGATACGCAGTATTTT
.	TRBV28	TRBD1	TRBJ2-2	CASQPSNRGAGELFF	TGTGCCAGCCAACCCTCGAACAGGGGCGCCGGGGAGCTGTTTTTT
.	TRBV7-2	.	TRBJ1-5	CASSWVGDQPQHF	TGTGCCAGCAGCTGGGTGGGAGATCAGCCCCAGCATTTT
.	TRBV29-1	TRBD1	TRBJ2-3	CSARTGEADTQYF	TGCAGCGCCCGGACAGGGGAGGCAGATACGCAGTATTTT
.	TRBV11-2	TRBD2	TRBJ2-3	CASSSRAGGRNIDTQYF	TGTGCCAGCAGCTCGCGAGCGGGGGGCCGTAATATAGATACGCAGTATTTT
.	TRBV29-1	.	TRBJ2-2	CSVWFRENTGELFF	TGCAGCGTTTGGTTTCGAGAAAACACCGGGGAGCTGTTTTTT
.	TRBV14	TRBD1	TRBJ2-4	CASSQAPGQGLAKNIQYF	TGTGCCAGCAGCCAAGCACCCGGACAGGGTCTAGCCAAAAACATTCAGTACTTC
.	TRBV19	TRBD2	TRBJ2-7	CASRGLLAGEQYF	TGTGCCAGTAGAGGACTCTTAGCGGGGGAGCAGTACTTC
few	TRBV7-2	.	TRBJ2-2	CASSLVTSAGELFF	TGTGCCAGCAGCTTAGTGACTAGTGCCGGGGAGCTGTTTTTT
.	TRBV4-2	.	TRBJ2-3	CASSQDLEGITDTQYF	TGTGCCAGCAGCCAAGATCTAGAGGGAATCACAGATACGCAGTATTTT
.	TRBV4-3	TRBD1	TRBJ1-6	CASSQDGRQGDSPLHF	TGCGCCAGCAGCCAAGATGGGAGACAGGGCGACTCACCCCTCCACTTT
.	TRBV5-4	TRBD1	TRBJ1-6	CASSQLQGAPLHF	TGTGCCAGCAGCCAACTACAGGGGGCACCCCTCCACTTT
.	TRBV10-3	TRBD1	TRBJ2-4	CAISPGQDFGIQYF	TGTGCCATCAGTCCGGGACAGGATTTCGGCATTCAGTACTTC
once	TRBV7-3	.	TRBJ1-2	CASSQRSRGGYTF	TGTGCCAGCAGTCAAAGGAGCAGAGGCGGCTACACCTTC
.	TRBV4-1	.	TRBJ2-1	CASSQGSPGQVRYEQFF	TGCGCCAGCAGCCAAGGGTCTCCGGGACAAGTACGGTATGAGCAGTTCTTC
.	TRBV2	.	TRBJ2-3	CASSEAGRVVHTDTQYF	TGTGCCAGCAGTGAAGCGGGCAGGGTTGTGCACACAGATACGCAGTATTTT
few	TRBV19	.	TRBJ1-1	CASTQGWYTEAFF	TGTGCCAGTACCCAGGGCTGGTACACTGAAGCTTTCTTT
.	TRBV7-9	TRBD1	TRBJ1-3	CASSSTGAGNTIYF	TGTGCCAGCAGCTCGACAGGGGCCGGAAACACCATATATTTT
.	TRBV7-2	.	TRBJ2-2	CASSLGQGQTGELFF	TGTGCCAGCAGCCTCGGGCAGGGGCAAACCGGGGAGCTGTTTTTT
.	TRBV6-1	.	TRBJ2-7	CASSEMWAAGEQYF	TGTGCCAGCAGTGAAATGTGGGCAGCCGGAGAGCAGTACTTC
.	TRBV6-5	.	TRBJ1-2	CASSLSIQVYGYTF	TGTGCCAGCAGTCTCTCGATCCAGGTCTATGGCTACACCTTC
once	TRBV2	.	TRBJ2-7	CASSEGDRSTYEQYF	TGTGCCAGCAGTGAGGGCGACAGGTCGACCTACGAGCAGTACTTC
.	TRBV7-3	.	TRBJ1-1	CASSLNKNTEAFF	TGTGCCAGCAGCTTAAACAAGAACACTGAAGCTTTCTTT
once	TRBV9	TRBD2	TRBJ2-1	CASSVAAGAGGNEQFF	TGTGCCAGCAGCGTAGCAGCGGGGGCCGGCGGAAATGAGCAGTTCTTC
.	TRBV5-6	.	TRBJ1-1	CASSFKAGFFDTEAFF	TGTGCCAGCAGCTTTAAGGCAGGGTTCTTTGACACTGAAGCTTTCTTT
.	TRBV6-5	.	TRBJ1-1	CASSYYRGNTEAFF	TGTGCCAGCAGTTACTACCGGGGGAACACTGAAGCTTTCTTT
once	TRBV5-4	TRBD2	TRBJ2-6	CASSAIRGSGGYSGANVLTF	TGTGCCAGCAGCGCTATCAGAGGTAGCGGGGGGTACTCTGGGGCCAACGTCCTGACTTTC
.	TRBV18	.	TRBJ1-3	CASSDRQSNSGNTIYF	TGTGCCAGCTCAGACCGACAGAGTAACTCTGGAAACACCATATATTTT
.	TRBV4-1	.	TRBJ2-5	CASSQGHLQETQYF	TGCGCCAGCAGCCAAGGACACCTCCAAGAGACCCAGTACTTC
.	TRBV5-6	.	TRBJ2-3	CASSLGAHTDTQYF	TGTGCCAGCAGCTTGGGGGCCCACACAGATACGCAGTATTTT
.	TRBV7-2	.	TRBJ2-2	CASSLAGAATGELFF	TGTGCCAGCAGCTTAGCGGGGGCAGCCACCGGGGAGCTGTTTTTT
once	TRBV5-1	.	TRBJ2-2	CASSWRGPSNTGELFF	TGCGCCAGCAGCTGGCGGGGGCCCTCGAACACCGGGGAGCTGTTTTTT
.	TRBV7-2	TRBD2	TRBJ2-1	CASSLVRSLAANEQFF	TGTGCCAGCAGCTTAGTACGGTCCCTAGCGGCTAATGAGCAGTTCTTC
.	TRBV7-9	TRBD2	TRBJ2-7	CASSLSLPSSGGQYF	TGTGCCAGCAGCTTAAGCTTGCCCTCTTCGGGGGGGCAGTACTTC
.	TRBV7-2	.	TRBJ2-1	CASSLALYNEQFF	TGTGCCAGCAGCTTAGCCCTCTACAATGAGCAGTTCTTC
.	TRBV5-1	TRBD1	TRBJ1-2	CASSMRTGGKDGYTF	TGCGCCAGCAGCATGAGGACAGGGGGAAAGGATGGCTACACCTTC
.	TRBV5-6	TRBD1	TRBJ1-1	CASSLTGANTEAFF	TGTGCCAGCAGCTTAACAGGGGCGAACACTGAAGCTTTCTTT
.	TRBV7-8	TRBD1	TRBJ1-6	CASRRDRGHNNSPLHF	TGTGCCAGCAGGCGGGACAGGGGGCATAATAATTCACCCCTCCACTTT
few	TRBV7-8	TRBD1	TRBJ2-7	CASSLVGQGRDEQYF	TGTGCCAGCAGCTTAGTTGGACAGGGACGGGACGAGCAGTACTTC
.	TRBV5-1	TRBD1	TRBJ2-2	CASSLDINRGRNTGELFF	TGCGCCAGCAGCTTGGATATCAACAGGGGGCGAAACACCGGGGAGCTGTTTTTT
.	TRBV27	TRBD1	TRBJ1-1	CASSLRGTGAAWGGEAFF	TGTGCCAGCAGTTTGAGGGGGACAGGGGCCGCGTGGGGGGGTGAAGCTTTCTTT